These 8 T cell receptor beta chains were sequenced from one sample in a study of shared clonotypes between healthy human individuals. Naive CD8 populations comprised CD45RO-negative cells positively selected for CCR7, excluding terminally differentiated effector memory CD45RA+ cells. Assay used: immunoSEQ multiplex PCR; TCRdb lists only in-frame clones, some missing. This table has hundreds of thousands of clones, 92% appearing once. Material: naive CD8+ T cells sorted from blood. Every receptor here comes from a young man in good health.

The V gene is TRBV9, the J gene TRBJ2-1; TRBD2 matches 7 bases. The germline V gene has CDR1 SGDLS and CDR2 YYNGEE. J lost 0 bases, V lost 4 bases, and 7 bases had no gene match. The length of the CDR3 is 16 residues. This CDR3 is CASSLSGASSYNEQFF. DNA of the CDR3: TGTGCCAGCAGCTTAAGCGGGGCGAGCTCCTACAATGAGCAGTTCTTC.

The CDR3 loop is CASSYSSQRPKNEQYF. The CDR3 DNA sequence: TGTGCCAGCAGTTACTCGTCTCAGAGACCCAAGAACGAGCAGTACTTC. The chain joins TRBV6-6 to TRBJ2-7; D unresolved. Deletions cut 0 bases from V and 5 bases from J, with 17 bases between. The CDR3 extends over 16 amino acids. CDR1 MNHNY and CDR2 SVGAGI come from the germline V gene (reference sequence).

The rearrangement links TRBV5-6 to TRBJ2-3; 12 bases are shared with TRBD2. With 3 bases clipped from V and 5 bases from J, the junction kept 1 base outside the gene matches. The CDR3 has 14 residues. The germline V gene has CDR1 SGHDT and CDR2 YYEEEE. The CDR3 nucleotides read TGTGCCAGCAGCTCGGGACTAGCGGGAGATACGCAGTATTTT. Its protein product is CASSSGLAGDTQYF.

The V and J genes are TRBV28 and TRBJ2-7, with a tentative D call TRBD1 (6 bases). V shed 4 bases and J shed 0 bases, with 16 bases lying between them. From germline, CDR1 is MDHEN and CDR2 SYDVKM. The CDR3 has 16 amino acids. CDR3 sequence (DNA): TGTGCCAGCAGTTCTCGGACAGATAATCTCTCCTACGAGCAGTACTTC. Protein product: CASSSRTDNLSYEQYF. Based on the CDR3 plus reference TRBV28 and TRBJ2-7, the full variable domain is DVKVTQSSRYLVKRTGEKVFLECVQDMDHENMFWYRQDPGLGLRLIYFSYDVKMKEKGDIPEGYSVSREKKERFSLILESASTNQTSMYLCASSSRTDNLSYEQYFGPGTRLTVT.

The CDR3 sequence is CASGGAGNTIYF. The CDR3 nucleotides are TGTGCCAGCGGCGGGGCTGGAAACACCATATATTTT. The chain carries TRBV13 and TRBJ1-3; D remains unclear. Per the germline V gene, CDR1 is PRHDT and CDR2 is FYEKMQ (reference sequence). The V end lost 8 bases, the J end lost 2 bases, and 7 bases lay between the germline ends. The CDR3 is made up of 12 amino acids.

A single count supports this clone. J is TRBJ1-2 and V is TRBV14, with TRBD1 identical over 7 bases. Germline loops: CDR1 SGHDN, CDR2 FVKESK. Trimming removed 4 bases from V and 7 bases from J; junction bases left unmatched: 21. The CDR3 is 18 amino acids. CDR3 DNA sequence: TGTGCCAGCAGCCGAAAAGGGAGCCACAGGGGAAGTGAGGCTGGCTACACCTTC. Its translation is CASSRKGSHRGSEAGYTF.

The V and J genes are TRBV27 and TRBJ2-3; 7 positions match TRBD2. CDR3 length: 16 residues. The trim removed 3 bases at V and 2 bases at J, leaving 8 bases unmatched. CDR1 and CDR2 from the germline V gene are MNHEY and SMNVEV (reference sequence). The CDR3 reads CASSFVLAVSTDTQYF. Written as DNA, the CDR3 is TGTGCCAGCAGTTTTGTCCTAGCGGTATCCACAGATACGCAGTATTTT.

The V call is TRBV29-1, the J call TRBJ2-1; 11 bases are a match to TRBD1. Germline-derived CDR1 and CDR2 are SQVTM and ANQGSEA. The CDR3 is 15 residues long. Unmatched junction bases numbered 7, after V lost 3 bases and J lost 6 bases. The CDR3 here is CSVDEGTGGSNEQFF. The CDR3 DNA follows: TGCAGCGTTGATGAAGGGACAGGGGGAAGCAATGAGCAGTTCTTC.